This TCR beta chain derives from a study of blood T cells in healthy people across ages. General study findings and limits: Older age coincided with a roughly linear decline in TCR beta diversity per million T cells. The study found more naive CD4+ cells and higher diversity in long-lived than aged donors. Diversity was estimated from one million T cells, and these estimates were considered underestimates.

The sample holds a few counts of this clonotype. Its antigen is as yet unknown. Trimming removed 7 bases from V and 6 bases from J; junction bases left unmatched: 14. The CDR3 extends over 16 amino acids. A second PCR, run for about 7 to 12 cycles, used a sample-barcoded 5' primer plus a J-beta primer mix. TCRdb reprocessed the 5' RACE reads via MiXCR and lists one record per CDR3 protein. Here the sample spans about 2 million distinct CDR3 sequences, approximately 50% being singletons. The rearrangement links TRBV12-3 or TRBV12-4 to TRBJ2-1; 8 bases agree with TRBD2. The sequence was collected from a middle-aged woman in good health. The material sequenced was blood. The chain's CDR3 is CASTGLADSSGNEQFF. In DNA form, the CDR3 reads TGTGCCAGCACTGGACTAGCCGATTCCTCGGGCAATGAGCAGTTCTTC.